This paragraph covers one T cell receptor (beta chain) sequence. What it binds is not known. The template for TCR beta VDJ and CDR3 sequence profiling was genomic DNA. Each CDR3 protein gets one entry after TCRdb re-called the reads with MiXCR. Of about 140,000 distinct CDR3 sequences in the sample, less than 45% were seen once. These data originate in a study of CD8+CD57+ T cells in acquired aplastic anemia. V was pared by 8 bases and J by 2 bases, with 13 bases of the junction left unmatched. Germline CDR1 SQVTM, CDR2 ANQGSEA. The CDR3 sequence is 17 residues long. Study findings and constraints: No significant patient-versus-control difference appeared in CD8+ Simpson's diversity.

Sequenced material: sorted CD4+, CD8+, or CD8+CD57+ T cells (not recorded which) from PBMCs. This chain links TRBV29-1 with TRBJ2-6; 9 nucleotides align to TRBD1. This clonotype was obtained from a human donor in good health, serving as a control. This CDR3 reads CSYIGDRENPGANVLTF. As DNA, the CDR3 is TGCAGCTACATCGGGGACAGGGAAAACCCTGGGGCCAACGTCCTGACTTTC.